Presented here are 13 T cell receptor beta chains from one specimen sequenced in a study of blood T cell repertoires in COVID-19. Assay used: immunoSEQ multiplex PCR; TCRdb lists only in-frame clones, some missing. The sample has approximately 200,000 clones; around nine tenths are singletons. Sequencing input: peripheral blood. These receptors all come from an older woman with acute or convalescent COVID-19.

The gene calls are TRBV6-5 and TRBJ1-4; 10 bases line up with TRBD1. The J segment lost 8 bases and the V segment lost 7 bases, leaving 7 bases of the junction unmatched. CDR3 length: 14 amino acids. Germline CDR1 reads MNHEY; CDR2 reads SVGAGI. CDR3 in amino acids: CASTRDRGGEKLFF. The CDR3 nucleotides are TGTGCCAGCACACGGGACAGGGGAGGGGAAAAACTGTTTTTT.

This chain uses TRBV5-4 with TRBJ2-5, with D unresolved. CDR3 length: 12 residues. Per germline, CDR1 SGHNT and CDR2 YYREEE (reference sequence). V was trimmed by 3 bases and J by 7 bases, leaving 10 bases between them. CDR3 loop: CASSSLLGTQYF. The CDR3 coding sequence is TGTGCCAGCAGCTCACTCCTTGGGACCCAGTACTTC.

V gene TRBV10-3 combines with J gene TRBJ2-3, with TRBD2 identical over 11 bases. CDR1 ENHRY and CDR2 SYGVKD come from the germline V gene. V lost 0 bases and J lost 0; bases outside the gene matches: 8. The CDR3 covers 19 residues. In DNA form, the CDR3 reads TGTGCCATCAGTGAGTCCGGGACTAGCGGACAAAAAAGCACAGATACGCAGTATTTT. Residues: CAISESGTSGQKSTDTQYF.

The gene calls are TRBV7-9 and TRBJ1-1; unclear D gene. V was trimmed by 6 bases and J by 2 bases, leaving 13 bases between them. The CDR3 sequence is 14 residues long. The V gene's germline CDR1 is SEHNR and CDR2 FQNEAQ (reference sequence). CDR3 amino acids: CASRVGAANTEAFF. CDR3 DNA sequence: TGTGCCAGCAGGGTCGGAGCGGCCAACACTGAAGCTTTCTTT. Using reference TRBV7-9 and TRBJ1-1 for the parts outside the CDR3, the full variable domain is DTGVSQNPRHKITKRGQNVTFRCDPISEHNRLYWYRQTLGQGPEFLTYFQNEAQLEKSRLLSDRFSAERPKGSFSTLEIQRTEQGDSAMYLCASRVGAANTEAFFGQGTRLTVV.

The chain couples TRBV6-2 or TRBV6-3 to TRBJ1-2; D gene uncertain. Germline CDR1 reads MNHEY; CDR2 reads SVGEGT. This CDR3 spans 12 amino acids. The V gene lost 2 bases and the J gene lost 9 bases, with 10 bases spanning the gap. CDR3 nucleotide sequence: TGTGCCAGCAGTTACGCTACCAGGAGCTACACCTTC. This sequence encodes CASSYATRSYTF.

This clone turned up a few times. This chain uses TRBV2 with TRBJ1-1; D is unclear. The germline gives CDR1 SNHLY, CDR2 FYNNEI. This CDR3 is 16 amino acids long. Trimming shortened V by 7 bases and J by 1 base, and 19 bases separated the two germline ends. In nucleotides, the CDR3 is TGTGCCAGCACCTCAGGTGGTGGACTGGCGAACACTGAAGCTTTCTTT. Its protein is CASTSGGGLANTEAFF.

V is TRBV19 and J is TRBJ1-2; D remains unclear. Germline assignment: CDR1 LNHDA and CDR2 SQIVND (reference sequence). Deletions cut 3 bases from V and 7 bases from J, with 9 bases between. The CDR3 length is 12 residues. The CDR3 coding sequence is TGTGCCAGTAGTATGAGGGTCGGTGGCTACACCTTC. Protein: CASSMRVGGYTF.

J is TRBJ1-6 and V is TRBV6-6; D is perhaps TRBD1 (6 bases). Germline values: CDR1 MNHNY, CDR2 SVGAGI (reference sequence). This CDR3 spans 15 amino acids. CDR3 nucleotides: TGTGCTTCCAGGGGAAGGACCGCCTATAATTCACCCCTCCACTTT. Protein sequence: CASRGRTAYNSPLHF.

The rearrangement joins TRBV6-6 to TRBJ1-6; a weak D match, TRBD1 (5 bases). V lost 8 bases and J lost 5, with 13 bases in between. The CDR3 is made up of 14 amino acids. Per germline, CDR1 MNHNY and CDR2 SVGAGI (reference sequence). The CDR3 nucleotides read TGTGCCAGCGGGGGGGGATGGGATAATTCACCCCTCCACTTT. This sequence encodes CASGGGWDNSPLHF.

The V and J genes are TRBV30 and TRBJ2-5; 8 bases match TRBD1. The CDR3 has 15 amino acids. J gave up 5 bases and V 5 bases, and 13 bases lay outside the gene matches. Germline values: CDR1 GTSNPN, CDR2 SVGIG (reference sequence). In DNA, the CDR3 is TGTGCCTGGTCCAGGGCTGCAGGGGGCGAGGAGACCCAGTACTTC. Its translation is CAWSRAAGGEETQYF. Using reference TRBV30 and TRBJ2-5 for the parts outside the CDR3, the full variable domain is SQTIHQWPATLVQPVGSPLSLECTVEGTSNPNLYWYRQAAGRGLQLLFYSVGIGQISSEVPQNLSASRPQDRQFILSSKKLLLSDSGFYLCAWSRAAGGEETQYFGPGTRLLVL.

The V call is TRBV29-1, the J call TRBJ2-7, with D perhaps matching TRBD1 (6 bases). The germline V gene has CDR1 SQVTM and CDR2 ANQGSEA. Trimming removed 7 bases at V and 2 bases at J, with 15 bases between. CDR3 length: 13 residues. CDR3 residues: CSAVQGWAYEQYF. The CDR3 region has the DNA TGCAGCGCTGTACAGGGTTGGGCCTACGAGCAGTACTTC.

V gene TRBV21-1 combines with J gene TRBJ1-4. TRBV21-1 is described as a pseudogene. This CDR3 contains 15 residues. The CDR3 nucleotides are TGTGCCAGCAGCGTTCGGACGGCCGGGGATGAAAAACTGTTTTTT. Translated, it gives CASSVRTAGDEKLFF.

V usage is TRBV18 and J usage is TRBJ2-5; D may be TRBD1 (6 bases). Germline V gene sequence: CDR1 KGHSH, CDR2 LQKENI. This CDR3 comprises 15 residues. V was clipped by 6 bases and J by 5 bases, with 19 bases between them. The CDR3 DNA sequence: TGTGCCAGCTCTTCCCGACAGGCTGGTTGGGAGACCCAGTACTTC. As protein: CASSSRQAGWETQYF. The full variable domain, with the rest looked up from reference TRBV18 and TRBJ2-5, is NAGVMQNPRHLVRRRGQEARLRCSPMKGHSHVYWYRQLPEEGLKFMVYLQKENIIDESGMPKERFSAEFPKEGPSILRIQQVVRGDSAAYFCASSSRQAGWETQYFGPGTRLLVL.